Shown below are 25 T cell receptor beta chains from a single sample sequenced in a study of beta chain features in type 1 diabetes. Study-wide results and limits: Within each of all four CD4+ subsets, Type 1 diabetes patients had TCRB CDR3s that were moderately but significantly shorter.

These receptors have no identified antigens. Reverse transcription of all isolated RNA meant that expressed TCRB transcripts were sequenced. This table comes from immunoSEQ multiplex PCR, and its TCRdb copy is limited to in-frame clones, with some not included. The table has about 650,000 clones, over 10% seen once. The sample comprised naive CD4+ T cells from blood. These receptors were collected from a man younger than 45 with type 1 diabetes.

The chain links TRBV2 to TRBJ1-2; D not certain. The CDR3 runs 13 residues. V was clipped by 4 bases and J by 6 bases, with 12 bases between them. Germline CDR1 is SNHLY and CDR2 is FYNNEI. The CDR3 nucleotides read TGTGCCAGCAGTGGGGCTGCTGGTGATGGCTACACCTTC. Protein sequence: CASSGAAGDGYTF.

This clone was observed a handful of times. V is TRBV29-1 and J is TRBJ2-1; D unclear. Germline V lookup: CDR1 SQVTM, CDR2 ANQGSEA. This CDR3 comprises 12 residues. Trimming cost V 3 bases and J 8 bases, with 11 bases left between them. In DNA form, the CDR3 reads TGCAGCGTTGAGAACCAGATCGATGAGCAGTTCTTC. This gives the protein CSVENQIDEQFF.

This clone came up a few times. The chain is built from TRBV25-1 and TRBJ2-5, with D uncertain. The CDR3 is 15 amino acids. The germline V gene encodes CDR1 MGHDK and CDR2 SYGVNS. Trimming shortened V by 0 bases and J by 3 bases, and 11 bases separated the two germline ends. The CDR3 spells CASSEYTKQKETQYF. As DNA, the CDR3 is TGTGCCAGCAGTGAATATACGAAACAGAAAGAGACCCAGTACTTC.

The chain carries TRBV19 and TRBJ1-1; D might be TRBD1 (5 bases). V dropped 4 bases and J dropped 5 bases, with 20 bases sitting between them. CDR1 is LNHDA, CDR2 SQIVND, per germline (reference sequence). The CDR3 totals 16 residues. Here the CDR3 reads CASSRGSVGTGTEAFF. The CDR3 DNA follows: TGTGCCAGTAGTAGGGGATCGGTGGGGACTGGGACTGAAGCTTTCTTT.

As concerns this clone: This same CDR3 is encoded by further DNA sequences in the sample. This rearrangement joins TRBV5-4 to TRBJ1-2; TRBD1 matches 7 bases. CDR3 length: 13 amino acids. The trim removed 4 bases at V and 2 bases at J, leaving 2 bases unmatched. Germline CDR1 and CDR2: SGHNT and YYREEE (reference sequence). The chain's CDR3 is CASSPDRNYGYTF. CDR3 nucleotide sequence: TGTGCCAGCAGCCCGGACAGGAACTATGGCTACACCTTC.

J is TRBJ1-3 and V is TRBV19, with no clear D. The CDR3 consists of 13 residues. V lost 5 bases and J 3 bases, leaving 8 bases between the germline ends. Germline V CDR1 and CDR2: LNHDA, SQIVND (reference sequence). This CDR3 is CASSSGSGNTIYF. CDR3 nucleotides: TGTGCCAGTAGTTCGGGGAGTGGAAACACCATATATTTT. The complete variable domain, with remaining parts taken from reference TRBV19 and TRBJ1-3, reads DGGITQSPKYLFRKEGQNVTLSCEQNLNHDAMYWYRQDPGQGLRLIYYSQIVNDFQKGDIAEGYSVSREKKESFPLTVTSAQKNPTAFYLCASSSGSGNTIYFGEGSWLTVV.

The V and J genes are TRBV7-9 and TRBJ2-7; D may be TRBD1 (5 bases). The germline gives CDR1 SEHNR, CDR2 FQNEAQ (reference sequence). The CDR3 loop spans 11 amino acids. With 5 bases removed from V and 4 bases from J, the gap between germline ends came to 6 bases. CDR3 nucleotide sequence: TGTGCCAGCAGCAAGGGGTACGAGCAGTACTTC. Protein sequence: CASSKGYEQYF. The complete variable domain, with remaining parts taken from reference TRBV7-9 and TRBJ2-7, reads DTGVSQNPRHKITKRGQNVTFRCDPISEHNRLYWYRQTLGQGPEFLTYFQNEAQLEKSRLLSDRFSAERPKGSFSTLEIQRTEQGDSAMYLCASSKGYEQYFGPGTRLTVT.

This clone was seen a few times. At one end the junction does not follow the germline gene, possibly because of a read error. The chain combines TRBV2 with TRBJ1-6; no definite D call. This CDR3 contains 14 residues. CDR1 is SNHLY, CDR2 FYNNEI, per germline. DNA for the CDR3: TGTGCCAGCAGTGGACAAGCCTATGATTCACCCCTCCACTTT. It yields the protein CASSGQAYDSPLHF.

This clone was counted only a few times. This sequence joins TRBV11-3 and TRBJ2-7, with D perhaps matching TRBD2 (5 bases). From germline, CDR1 is SGHNT and CDR2 YENEEA. V was trimmed by 0 bases and J by 9 bases, leaving 9 bases between them. The length of the CDR3 is 12 residues. In nucleotides, the CDR3 is TGTGCCAGCAGCTTAGATTGGAGGCGGCAGTACTTC. Encoded protein: CASSLDWRRQYF.

This sequence joins TRBV7-9 and TRBJ1-4; possible D gene TRBD1, 6 bases. V was trimmed by 5 bases and J by 1 base, leaving 14 bases between them. Germline V gene data show CDR1 as SEHNR and CDR2 as FQNEAQ (reference sequence). There are 16 residues in the CDR3. CDR3 sequence reads: CASSPSEGGTNEKLFF. CDR3 DNA sequence: TGTGCCAGCAGCCCCTCCGAGGGGGGAACTAATGAAAAACTGTTTTTT. The full variable domain, with the rest looked up from reference TRBV7-9 and TRBJ1-4, is DTGVSQNPRHKITKRGQNVTFRCDPISEHNRLYWYRQTLGQGPEFLTYFQNEAQLEKSRLLSDRFSAERPKGSFSTLEIQRTEQGDSAMYLCASSPSEGGTNEKLFFGSGTQLSVL.

The chain uses TRBV5-1 and TRBJ2-1; perhaps TRBD1 as D (5 bases). This CDR3 contains 13 residues. The germline V gene has CDR1 SGHRS and CDR2 YFSETQ. The V end lost 4 bases, the J end lost 9 bases, and 14 bases lay between the germline ends. CDR3 residues: CASSHSERGEQFF. CDR3 in DNA: TGCGCCAGCAGCCACAGCGAAAGGGGTGAGCAGTTCTTC.

This chain links TRBV4-2 with TRBJ2-7; TRBD1 is a possible D gene (5 bases). V lost 5 bases, J lost 1 base, and 12 bases lay in between. The CDR3 length is 14 residues. CDR1 is LGHNA and CDR2 is YNFKEQ in the germline V gene. CDR3 sequence reads: CASSSDSKSYEQYF. The CDR3 region has the DNA TGTGCCAGCAGCAGTGACAGTAAGTCCTACGAGCAGTACTTC.

This clone appeared a few times. The chain joins TRBV7-9 to TRBJ2-7; D is perhaps TRBD1 or TRBD2 (5 bases each). V lost 2 bases and J lost 0, with 11 bases in between. Per the germline V gene, CDR1 is SEHNR and CDR2 is FQNEAQ (reference sequence). CDR3 length: 15 residues. The CDR3: CASSLMGTGSYEQYF. In nucleotides, the CDR3 is TGTGCCAGCAGCTTAATGGGGACCGGCTCCTACGAGCAGTACTTC.

This chain connects TRBV29-1 to TRBJ2-1; a weak D match, TRBD2 (6 bases). From germline, CDR1 is SQVTM and CDR2 ANQGSEA. There are 13 residues in the CDR3. The CDR3 bases are TGCAGTGCCCGGGGGATGGGGGTAAATGAGCAGTTCTTC. Its translation is CSARGMGVNEQFF.

In this sample, this clone turned up a few times. The rearrangement joins TRBV18 to TRBJ2-4, with no clear D. Trimming removed 6 bases from V and 0 bases from J, with 15 bases in between. Germline lookup yields CDR1 KGHSH and CDR2 LQKENI. There are 16 residues in the CDR3. The chain's CDR3 is CASSSNRVIAKNIQYF. As DNA, the CDR3 is TGTGCCAGCTCCTCCAACCGGGTTATAGCCAAAAACATTCAGTACTTC.

This clone occurred a few times. This rearrangement joins TRBV15 to TRBJ2-5; D remains ambiguous. Trimming stripped 3 bases from V and 2 bases from J, with 13 bases between. The CDR3 is made up of 15 amino acids. CDR1 is LNHNV and CDR2 is YYDKDF in the germline V gene (reference sequence). The CDR3 protein is CATSRRRTGQETQYF. The CDR3 DNA is TGTGCCACCAGCAGGCGCCGGACGGGTCAAGAGACCCAGTACTTC. Full variable domain (rest looked up from reference TRBV15 and TRBJ2-5): DAMVIQNPRYQVTQFGKPVTLSCSQTLNHNVMYWYQQKSSQAPKLLFHYYDKDFNNEADTPDNFQSRRPNTSFCFLDIRSPGLGDTAMYLCATSRRRTGQETQYFGPGTRLLVL.

This clone was counted only a few times. The chain uses TRBV21-1 and TRBJ1-6. TRBV21-1 is a listed pseudogene. The CDR3 is made up of 12 amino acids. DNA of the CDR3: TGTGCCAGCAGGACGGGGGGGCTGACCCTCCACTTT. It specifies CASRTGGLTLHF.

The chain couples TRBV6-6 to TRBJ1-2; D is unclear. CDR3 size: 13 residues. Trimming left V 10 bases short and J 0 bases short, with 12 bases between. Germline CDR1 MNHNY, CDR2 SVGAGI (reference sequence). CDR3 nucleotides: TGTGCCACCCGAGAAGGTGCTAACTATGGCTACACCTTC. It is translated as CATREGANYGYTF.

This clone was observed a handful of times. The CDR3 DNA reads TGTGCCATCAGTGACAGATATAACACTGAAGCTTTCTTT. Encoded protein: CAISDRYNTEAFF. The chain uses TRBV10-3 and TRBJ1-1, with no clear D. CDR1 and CDR2 (germline): ENHRY, SYGVKD. The CDR3 length is 13 residues. Trimming cost V 3 bases and J 2 bases, with 7 bases left between them.

In its sample, this clone was seen a few times. The chain links TRBV5-1 to TRBJ2-3; maybe TRBD2 (5 bases). The CDR3 runs to 15 residues. V lost 0 bases and J 4 bases, leaving 12 bases between the germline ends. The germline CDR1 and CDR2 sequences are SGHRS and YFSETQ. In nucleotides, the CDR3 is TGCGCCAGCAGCTTGGTTGTCGGGGTGTCAGATACGCAGTATTTT. This codes for CASSLVVGVSDTQYF.

The chain carries TRBV5-4 and TRBJ1-1; D is perhaps TRBD1 (6 bases). This CDR3 spans 14 amino acids. The ends were cut back, 4 bases at V and 4 bases at J, with 14 bases in the middle. Germline CDR1 SGHNT, CDR2 YYREEE (reference sequence). CDR3 amino acids: CASSPRIQGTEAFF. The CDR3 DNA sequence: TGTGCCAGCAGCCCTCGGATACAGGGCACTGAAGCTTTCTTT.

V is TRBV7-6 and J is TRBJ2-3; maybe TRBD2 (6 bases). The CDR3 runs to 16 residues. V was trimmed by 1 base and J by 4 bases, leaving 15 bases between them. Germline lookup yields CDR1 SGHVS and CDR2 FNYEAQ. The CDR3, as DNA: TGTGCCAGCAGCTTAGGGGCTAGCGTGGTCCCAGATACGCAGTATTTT. It is translated as CASSLGASVVPDTQYF.

This chain uses TRBV6-5 with TRBJ2-6; D is unresolved. This CDR3 spans 13 amino acids. Trimming removed 7 bases at V and 0 bases at J, with 4 bases between. CDR1 and CDR2 (germline): MNHEY, SVGAGI. This chain's CDR3 is CASTRSGANVLTF. DNA for the CDR3: TGTGCCAGCACCCGCTCTGGGGCCAACGTCCTGACTTTC.

The table lists this clone with a few counts. The V call is TRBV7-8, the J call TRBJ2-7; D possibly corresponds to TRBD2 (6 bases). The CDR3 loop spans 12 amino acids. Germline assignment: CDR1 SGHVS and CDR2 FQNEAQ. V dropped 5 bases and J dropped 6 bases, with 11 bases sitting between them. CDR3 DNA: TGTGCCAGCAGCCCTAAGGAGGGCGAGCAGTACTTC. This sequence encodes CASSPKEGEQYF.

This chain uses TRBV6-5 with TRBJ2-1, with TRBD2 as a possible D gene (6 bases). Looked up from germline, CDR1 is MNHEY and CDR2 is SVGAGI. CDR3 size: 15 residues. V lost 6 bases and J 0 bases, leaving 12 bases between the germline ends. CDR3 loop: CASRGVADSYNEQFF. The CDR3 coding sequence is TGTGCCAGCAGAGGGGTAGCGGACTCCTACAATGAGCAGTTCTTC.